The sequence of this T cell receptor beta chain was determined in a study of shared clonotypes between healthy human individuals. About the study: Each donor's CD4 naive and CD4 memory cells filled three plates apiece, CD8 naive two, and CD8 memory one. Study-level findings and limits: Clonotypes shared by all four donors outscored non-shared clonotypes in generation probability.

As to this clone: What it binds is not known. In the same sample, other DNA sequences code for this CDR3.

Germline lookup yields CDR1 SGHTA and CDR2 FQGTGA. CDR3 length equals 14 residues. V trimming: 5 bases; J trimming: 3 bases; junction bases outside the gene matches: 5. Clones were sequenced by immunoSEQ multiplex PCR, and TCRdb holds only the in-frame ones, with some missing. The sample includes millions of clones, more than 85% of them seen just once. The source material was naive CD4+ T cells from PBMCs. Sample subset: CD45RA+ positively selected. The chain has TRBV7-3 and TRBJ1-1, with 8 bases aligning to TRBD1. The TCR sequence derives from a man aged 18 to 35 in good health. Some clones in this sample may be carry-over from other donors' samples. The CDR3 DNA reads as TGTGCCAGCAGCCCCCAGGGGGCTGACACTGAAGCTTTCTTT. As protein: CASSPQGADTEAFF.